This paragraph covers one TCR beta chain sequence. Its binding antigen is unknown. Base-call qualities are not available, and no considerably larger clone is one nucleotide away. The data derive from a study of T cell responses to AZD1222 COVID-19 vaccine (dated by TCRdb to about 2021). Looking at the study overall: A total of 240 or so trial participants underwent TCR sequencing, of whom 207 had received two doses of AZD1222 and around 26 had received two doses of the MenACWY control vaccine. Trial participants were enrolled into age subgroups of 18-55, 56-69 and 70-plus years, which contained 148, 28 and 57 TCR-sequenced participants, respectively.

The sample's time point label is to be understood as: about 28 days (+/-7) after the second vaccine dose. Because spike-specific TCR depth and breadth did not differ between the two schedules, AZD1222 recipients who got a second dose at roughly 4 weeks were pooled with those who got a second dose at roughly 12 weeks. Samples from vaccinated people were obtained from the UK trials COV001 and COV002, which included a single-blind randomized controlled phase 2/3 trial of AZD1222 (ChAdOx1 nCoV-19) in healthy adults. Trial participant PBMC samples were collected at day 0 and day 28 after the second dose for TCRbeta chain sequencing. Broad study findings and their caveats: Only a handful of AZD1222 recipients were SARS-CoV-2 seropositive at baseline, limiting conclusions about previously exposed vaccinees. A significant rise in spike-specific TCR breadth and depth was observed after two AZD1222 doses relative to day 0 and relative to MenACWY recipients. Participants were mostly white British and included more females than males, and it was suggested by the authors that clonal diversity may have been underestimated. CD4 TCRs associated with the vaccine covered the entire spike protein, and the dominant responses were in regions 160-218 and 743-854. Reportedly, close to half of the unique spike-specific TCRs recognized epitopes lying outside the regions that are mutated in the B.1.351 and B.1.1.7 variants. The 56-69-year group was small, and its depth increase did not reach significance, likely because of low power. No day 14 peak-response samples were available, so repertoires were characterized only after the peak T cell response.

The CDR3 regions of human TCRbeta chains were analyzed by immunosequencing. Per the authors' processing: Repertoire TCRs were checked for matches against a reference library of SARS-CoV-2-specific TCRs that had been generated using the MIRA antigen-specificity platform. Breadth meant the fraction of unique TCRs that were SARS-CoV-2-associated, whereas depth meant the fraction of total T cells that were SARS-CoV-2-associated. Using the MIRA data, each spike-specific TCR was assigned both to the spike region to which the TCR was reactive and to a CD4 or CD8 class. Log10-transformed breadth and depth values were compared by one-way ANOVA with Sidak's multiple comparisons tests. TCRdb took over this immuneACCESS table, retaining in-frame rearrangements with V and J assigned. Such tables are incomplete; in checked studies, under half of the missing clones stem from an unresolved V gene, and the remainder is unexplained. D and trimming were read from the DNA, whereas the V and J calls and clone size are those reported in that table. The sample table lists more than 150,000 clones, more than 75% of them with a count of one. The ten largest clones add up to roughly a tenth of the sample.

The CDR3 holds 12 amino acids from the cysteine to the phenylalanine. Just the 36-base CDR3 DNA is kept, in frame starting at base 1. The germline V gene provides CDR1 SGDLS and CDR2 YYNGEE. V sheds 3 bases and J sheds 14 bases, leaving 15 bases between their ends. The sequence came from an adult who received the AZD1222 COVID-19 vaccine. The rearrangement joined TRBV9 to TRBJ2-1, with no confident D gene call. The sample in question was peripheral blood, obtained 28 days after the second AZD1222 dose. CDR3 sequence: CASSGSKESEFF. The DNA is as follows: TGTGCCAGCAGCGGATCAAAGGAGTCGGAGTTCTTC.